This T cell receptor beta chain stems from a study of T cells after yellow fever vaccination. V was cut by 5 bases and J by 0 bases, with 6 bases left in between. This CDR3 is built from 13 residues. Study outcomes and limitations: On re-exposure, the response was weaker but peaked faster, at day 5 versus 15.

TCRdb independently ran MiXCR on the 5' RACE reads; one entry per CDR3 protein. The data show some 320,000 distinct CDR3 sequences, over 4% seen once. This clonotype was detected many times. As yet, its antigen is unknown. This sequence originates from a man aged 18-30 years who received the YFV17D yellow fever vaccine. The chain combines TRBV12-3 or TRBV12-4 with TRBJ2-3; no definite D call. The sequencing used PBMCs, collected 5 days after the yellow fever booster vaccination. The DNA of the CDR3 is TGTGCCAGCAGTCTGGAGAGCACAGATACGCAGTATTTT. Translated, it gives CASSLESTDTQYF.